The clone carrying this T cell receptor beta chain was detected only a few times. Per the germline V gene, CDR1 is SGHNT and CDR2 is YYREEE (reference sequence). The CDR3 is 14 amino acids. V lost 0 bases to trimming and J lost 4 bases, with 7 bases between them. The data originate from a study of blood T cell repertoires in COVID-19. Sequenced by immunoSEQ multiplex PCR; TCRdb stores in-frame clones only, minus some. This sample carries about 520,000 clones, approximately 83% of them seen once, and the ten largest clones take approximately 3.4%. The sequenced material came from peripheral blood. The chain combines TRBV5-4 with TRBJ2-2; D might be TRBD1 (5 bases). The source of this sequence is a human donor in a cohort sampled during active COVID-19. The CDR3 sequence is CASSLAGITGELFF. Here the CDR3 DNA reads TGTGCCAGCAGCTTGGCAGGGATCACCGGGGAGCTGTTTTTT.